This entry features one TCR beta chain sequence. The data stem from a study of shared T cell receptors in the human thymus. Germline V gene sequence: CDR1 MDHEN, CDR2 SYDVKM. The CDR3 has 16 residues. V was shortened by 4 bases and J by 0 bases, with 13 bases between the two germline ends. The protocol was immunoSEQ multiplex PCR, while the TCRdb copy is restricted to in-frame clones and leaves out a portion. The repertoire holds more than 550,000 clones, about 87% seen once, with just under 0.0095% in the top ten. The sample also formed part of further work on human thymus T cells. This second study notes: From resections taken during corrective heart surgery, the thymus tissue was obtained. Seemingly biased V and J gene usage marked thymic and blood repertoires.

What was sequenced was thymocytes. The chain couples TRBV28 to TRBJ2-1, with D uncertain. The clonotype was recovered from a boy under two years old with a congenital heart defect. CDR3 sequence: CASSSPAQPSYNEQFF. The CDR3 DNA reads as TGTGCCAGCAGTTCCCCGGCACAGCCCTCCTACAATGAGCAGTTCTTC.